Shown below are 3 T cell receptor beta chains from a single sample sequenced in a study of T-cell reconstitution after alpha-beta-depleted transplantation in children. Unique molecular identifiers were incorporated into the prepared TCRbeta library. In TCRdb, the PCR reads were re-called with MiXCR into one record per CDR3 protein. The sample shows hundreds of thousands of distinct CDR3 sequences, 15% to 20% of them seen only once. Material: PBMCs, mostly from graft donor cells, obtained 360 days after TCRalphabeta/CD19-depleted stem cell transplant. Receptor source: a male patient under 10 years old who had a stem cell transplant for acute lymphoblastic leukemia, so the T cells may come from the graft donor.

The chain employs TRBV4-3 and TRBJ2-1, with TRBD2 matching 12 bases. V gave up 4 bases and J gave up 8 bases; unmatched junction bases: 9. The germline gives CDR1 LGHNA, CDR2 YSLEER. The CDR3 totals 16 residues. CDR3: CASSPLLAGGTDEQFF. CDR3 in DNA: TGCGCCAGCAGCCCCCTTCTAGCGGGAGGGACCGATGAGCAGTTCTTC.

Ten or more counts support this clonotype. V and J are TRBV4-2 and TRBJ2-5; 10 bases are a match to TRBD1. The V and J ends lost 1 base and 1 base, in that order; junction bases with no gene match: 12. The CDR3 spans 19 residues. Germline CDR1 reads LGHNA; CDR2 reads YNFKEQ. The chain's CDR3 is CASSQGGTGARFTQETQYF. As DNA, the CDR3 is TGTGCCAGCAGCCAAGGGGGGACAGGGGCCCGTTTTACCCAAGAGACCCAGTACTTC.

The gene calls are TRBV5-5 and TRBJ2-7; no reliable D call. Trimming left V 4 bases short and J 2 bases short, with 13 bases between. Germline V CDR1 and CDR2: SGHKS, YYEKEE (reference sequence). The CDR3 is 14 residues long. CDR3 loop: CASSPVVMAYEQYF. In nucleotides, the CDR3 is TGTGCCAGCAGCCCCGTAGTCATGGCCTACGAGCAGTACTTC.